This T cell receptor beta chain is from a study of technical replicates of blood from a handful of donors. TCRdb's copy holds only in-frame clones and misses some; the assay was immunoSEQ multiplex PCR. The sample includes 51,000 or so clones, 92% of them seen just once. The germline V gene has CDR1 SGHRS and CDR2 YFSETQ. The CDR3 loop spans 15 amino acids. With 2 bases clipped from V and 2 bases from J, the junction kept 4 bases outside the gene matches. The V and J genes are TRBV5-1 and TRBJ2-1; TRBD1 matches 7 bases. Sequencing was done on a sample of PBMCs. The clonotype originates from a human donor in good health. Some clones in this sample may be carry-over from other donors' samples. Written as DNA, the CDR3 is TGCGCCAGCAGCTTAAAGACAGGGACCTACAATGAGCAGTTCTTC. Protein: CASSLKTGTYNEQFF. Variable domain in full (rest from reference TRBV5-1 and TRBJ2-1): KAGVTQTPRYLIKTRGQQVTLSCSPISGHRSVSWYQQTPGQGLQFLFEYFSETQRNKGNFPGRFSGRQFSNSRSEMNVSTLELGDSALYLCASSLKTGTYNEQFFGPGTRLTVL.